The 18 T cell receptor beta chains below all came from one sample that was sequenced in a study of radiation and T cells in renal cell carcinoma. TCRdb keeps only in-frame clones here, not all; method: immunoSEQ multiplex PCR. Altogether about 150,000 clones are present, 87% being singletons, with the ten largest covering 10% to 15%. The time point was: blood 2 weeks post-SBRT. Treatment reported: 15 Gy SBRT to primary tumor, nephrectomy 4 weeks later. The sample consisted of blood, taken from a patient whose treatment included radiotherapy and nephrectomy. The receptor set was obtained from a woman aged 45-65 years with renal cell carcinoma.

The CDR3 here is CAWSPGQSEVYGYTF. The CDR3 DNA reads TGTGCCTGGAGCCCGGGACAGTCGGAAGTCTATGGCTACACCTTC. This chain links TRBV30 with TRBJ1-2; 7 bases match TRBD1. CDR1 is GTSNPN and CDR2 is SVGIG in the germline V gene (reference sequence). J lost 4 bases, V lost 3 bases, and 11 bases had no gene match. This CDR3 has 15 amino acids.

The genes are TRBV2 and TRBJ1-2; no clear D. In germline, CDR1 is SNHLY, CDR2 FYNNEI. CDR3 length equals 14 residues. V was shortened by 3 bases and J by 5 bases, with 13 bases between the two germline ends. The CDR3 nucleotides are TGTGCCAGCAGTGATGTTCCCCATGGATATGGCTACACCTTC. This gives the protein CASSDVPHGYGYTF. Full variable domain (outside the CDR3, taken from reference TRBV2 and TRBJ1-2): EPEVTQTPSHQVTQMGQEVILRCVPISNHLYFYWYRQILGQKVEFLVSFYNNEISEKSEIFDDQFSVERPDGSNFTLKIRSTKLEDSAMYFCASSDVPHGYGYTFGSGTRLTVV.

The CDR3 nucleotides read TGTGCCAGCAGTGGCGGGGCTCAAGATACCTACGAGCAGTACTTC. Protein product: CASSGGAQDTYEQYF. The rearrangement joins TRBV6-5 to TRBJ2-7, with D possibly TRBD2 on 6 matching bases. V shed 5 bases and J shed 2 bases, with 16 bases lying between them. This CDR3 is 15 amino acids long. The germline CDR1 and CDR2 sequences are MNHEY and SVGAGI.

The chain is built from TRBV18 and TRBJ1-2; 8 nucleotides match TRBD1. The germline gives CDR1 KGHSH, CDR2 LQKENI. The ends lost 6 bases at V and 3 bases at J; junction bases unmatched: 12. CDR3 length: 16 residues. The CDR3 coding sequence is TGTGCCAGCTCTCTGGGACAGGCGGAAGTAGACTATGGCTACACCTTC. This codes for CASSLGQAEVDYGYTF.

The chain has TRBV19 and TRBJ1-6; D gene unclear. The CDR3 is 15 amino acids. V gave up 8 bases and J gave up 6 bases, with 17 bases separating them. The germline CDR1 and CDR2 sequences are LNHDA and SQIVND (reference sequence). Here the CDR3 DNA reads TGTGCCAGTTCGGCGGGTCCTTTTCTTAATTCACCCCTCCACTTT. Residues: CASSAGPFLNSPLHF.

The genes are TRBV12-5 and TRBJ2-7, with D maybe TRBD2 (6 bases). The CDR3 sequence is 16 residues long. Between the trimmed V and J ends, which lost 0 bases and 3 bases, there was a span of 15 bases. From germline, CDR1 is LGHNT and CDR2 FRNRAP. The CDR3 reads CASGLVPGESLYEQYF. The CDR3 bases are TGTGCTAGTGGTTTGGTACCGGGGGAGTCCCTCTACGAGCAGTACTTC. The variable domain in full, completed from reference TRBV12-5 and TRBJ2-7, reads DARVTQTPRHKVTEMGQEVTMRCQPILGHNTVFWYRQTMMQGLELLAYFRNRAPLDDSGMPKDRFSAEMPDATLATLKIQPSEPRDSAVYFCASGLVPGESLYEQYFGPGTRLTVT.

V gene TRBV9 combines with J gene TRBJ2-3; 9 positions agree with TRBD2. V dropped 0 bases and J dropped 0; count of bases not matched to a gene: 14. This CDR3 comprises 20 residues. Germline CDR1 is SGDLS and CDR2 is YYNGEE. The CDR3, as DNA: TGTGCCAGCAGCGTAGGTGCTAGCGGGGACGCCTTGACTAGCACAGATACGCAGTATTTT. Protein: CASSVGASGDALTSTDTQYF. The variable domain in full, completed from reference TRBV9 and TRBJ2-3, reads DSGVTQTPKHLITATGQRVTLRCSPRSGDLSVYWYQQSLDQGLQFLIQYYNGEERAKGNILERFSAQQFPDLHSELNLSSLELGDSALYFCASSVGASGDALTSTDTQYFGPGTRLTVL.

This clone was seen only once. V gene TRBV28 combines with J gene TRBJ1-1, with D uncertain. V lost 7 bases, J lost 0 bases, and 12 bases lay in between. The CDR3 covers 14 residues. Looked up from germline, CDR1 is MDHEN and CDR2 is SYDVKM. The CDR3 protein is CASTGLLMNTEAFF. In nucleotides, the CDR3 is TGTGCCAGCACCGGACTGCTCATGAACACTGAAGCTTTCTTT. The complete variable domain, with remaining parts taken from reference TRBV28 and TRBJ1-1, reads DVKVTQSSRYLVKRTGEKVFLECVQDMDHENMFWYRQDPGLGLRLIYFSYDVKMKEKGDIPEGYSVSREKKERFSLILESASTNQTSMYLCASTGLLMNTEAFFGQGTRLTVV.

This chain links TRBV27 with TRBJ2-7; D may match TRBD1 or TRBD2 (5 bases each). Germline V CDR1 and CDR2: MNHEY, SMNVEV (reference sequence). The CDR3 consists of 11 residues. Trimming left V 9 bases short and J 13 bases short, with 19 bases between. The CDR3 bases are TGTGCCAGTCTCCGGGACCGAGTACTATACTTC. Encoded protein: CASLRDRVLYF.

Here the CDR3 DNA reads TGTGCCAGCAGCGTAGGGGGTGGCAGGTTGAACTATGGCTACACCTTC. Its protein is CASSVGGGRLNYGYTF. This chain joins TRBV9 and TRBJ1-2, with no clear D. CDR1 and CDR2 from the germline V gene are SGDLS and YYNGEE. V dropped 0 bases and J dropped 2 bases, with 14 bases sitting between them. This CDR3 contains 16 residues.

The table lists this clone with a count of one. J is TRBJ1-4 and V is TRBV25-1; the D is unclear. Per the germline V gene, CDR1 is MGHDK and CDR2 is SYGVNS. V was shortened by 3 bases and J by 8 bases, with 13 bases between the two germline ends. The CDR3 has 14 residues. The CDR3 protein is CASSDGGVGEKLFF. The CDR3 region has the DNA TGTGCCAGCAGTGACGGCGGGGTGGGGGAAAAACTGTTTTTT.

The chain combines TRBV19 with TRBJ2-1, with 7 bases lining up with TRBD2. The CDR3 has 17 residues. The ends lost 5 bases at V and 0 bases at J; junction bases unmatched: 10. The germline V gene has CDR1 LNHDA and CDR2 SQIVND (reference sequence). CDR3 amino acids: CASSPQISGSSYNEQFF. CDR3 DNA sequence: TGTGCCAGTAGTCCCCAGATTAGCGGGTCCTCCTACAATGAGCAGTTCTTC.

This clone was seen once. This chain links TRBV18 with TRBJ2-5; TRBD1 matches at 8 bases. The CDR3 extends over 15 amino acids. Germline V gene data show CDR1 as KGHSH and CDR2 as LQKENI. V lost 4 bases, J lost 1 base, and 5 bases stayed unmatched. The CDR3 spells CASSQLGTGQETQYF. The CDR3 DNA reads TGTGCCAGCTCACAACTCGGGACAGGCCAAGAGACCCAGTACTTC.

This chain joins TRBV10-3 and TRBJ1-1, with D unclear. Looked up from germline, CDR1 is ENHRY and CDR2 is SYGVKD. Deletions cut 0 bases from V and 5 bases from J, with 13 bases between. The CDR3 covers 15 residues. CDR3 bases: TGTGCCATCAGTGAGTCGTGGGAGGCCGGTACTGAAGCTTTCTTT. It specifies CAISESWEAGTEAFF.

The J gene is TRBJ2-7, the V gene TRBV7-3; 10 nucleotides agree with TRBD2. The junction had 5 bases not matched to a gene; V was cut back by 6 bases and J by 3 bases. In germline, CDR1 is SGHTA, CDR2 FQGTGA. The CDR3 has 14 residues. As DNA, the CDR3 is TGTGCCAGCAGTTTTTCTAGCGGGGGCTACGAGCAGTACTTC. Translating it yields CASSFSSGGYEQYF.

The gene calls are TRBV29-1 and TRBJ1-1; D is uncertain. Germline lookup yields CDR1 SQVTM and CDR2 ANQGSEA. The CDR3 runs to 12 residues. Between the trimmed V and J ends, which lost 7 bases and 3 bases, there was a span of 12 bases. DNA of the CDR3: TGCAGCGGTAAACTGGCGGACACTGAAGCTTTCTTT. Translated: CSGKLADTEAFF.

CDR3: CASSYSGPGMTEAFF. For the CDR3, the DNA is TGTGCCAGCAGTTACTCCGGACCAGGAATGACTGAAGCTTTCTTT. The rearrangement uses TRBV6-5 and TRBJ1-1; no reliable D call. Trimming shortened V by 0 bases and J by 5 bases, and 13 bases separated the two germline ends. Germline CDR1 is MNHEY and CDR2 is SVGAGI. This CDR3 is 15 amino acids long.

The chain employs TRBV10-3 and TRBJ1-2, with TRBD1 matching 8 bases. The germline CDR1 and CDR2 sequences are ENHRY and SYGVKD. CDR3 length: 13 amino acids. Trimming removed 4 bases from V and 7 bases from J; junction bases left unmatched: 5. The CDR3: CAISGQGRAGYTF. CDR3 sequence (DNA): TGTGCCATCAGTGGACAGGGGCGGGCTGGCTACACCTTC.